This T cell receptor beta chain was observed in a study of cytomegalovirus exposure and HLA in healthy donors. As for the study in general: Most genotyped donors, 65% to 90% of roughly 400, had Caucasian-associated genetic ancestry.

Whole-study results and caveats: TCR sequences were mostly rare, though some public TCRs occurred in many donors. V- and J-gene trimming of TCR beta was linked (in a later analysis) to a missense DCLRE1C variant. Both high specificity and high sensitivity reportedly marked the classifier's diagnosis of cytomegalovirus status.

Germline loops: CDR1 MNHEY, CDR2 SVGAGI. Trimming shortened V by 2 bases and J by 3 bases, and 10 bases separated the two germline ends. The length of the CDR3 is 14 residues. PCR used 60 Vbeta primers and 13 Jbeta primers. Repertoires were generated with immunoSEQ multiplex PCR, while TCRdb's copy carries only in-frame clones and drops some. The data contain 150,000 to 200,000 clones, roughly 80% of them singletons. About this clone: Its antigen is not identified.

The specimen was PBMCs. The chain carries TRBV6-5 and TRBJ1-1; D remains unclear. This clonotype originated in a male donor in good health and CMV-seronegative. CDR3 region: CASSYGGEYTEAFF. For the CDR3, the DNA is TGTGCCAGCAGTTACGGCGGGGAGTACACTGAAGCTTTCTTT.